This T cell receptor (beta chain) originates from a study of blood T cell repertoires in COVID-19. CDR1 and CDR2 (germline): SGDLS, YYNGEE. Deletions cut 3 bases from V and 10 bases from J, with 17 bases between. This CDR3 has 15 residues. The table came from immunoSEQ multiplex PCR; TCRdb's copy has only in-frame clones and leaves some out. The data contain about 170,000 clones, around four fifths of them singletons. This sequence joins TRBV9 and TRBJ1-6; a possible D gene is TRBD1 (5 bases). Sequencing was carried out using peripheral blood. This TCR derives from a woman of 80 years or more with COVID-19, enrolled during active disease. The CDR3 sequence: CASSASGSSVSPLHF. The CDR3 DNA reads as TGTGCCAGCAGCGCCTCAGGGTCTTCGGTATCACCCCTCCACTTT.